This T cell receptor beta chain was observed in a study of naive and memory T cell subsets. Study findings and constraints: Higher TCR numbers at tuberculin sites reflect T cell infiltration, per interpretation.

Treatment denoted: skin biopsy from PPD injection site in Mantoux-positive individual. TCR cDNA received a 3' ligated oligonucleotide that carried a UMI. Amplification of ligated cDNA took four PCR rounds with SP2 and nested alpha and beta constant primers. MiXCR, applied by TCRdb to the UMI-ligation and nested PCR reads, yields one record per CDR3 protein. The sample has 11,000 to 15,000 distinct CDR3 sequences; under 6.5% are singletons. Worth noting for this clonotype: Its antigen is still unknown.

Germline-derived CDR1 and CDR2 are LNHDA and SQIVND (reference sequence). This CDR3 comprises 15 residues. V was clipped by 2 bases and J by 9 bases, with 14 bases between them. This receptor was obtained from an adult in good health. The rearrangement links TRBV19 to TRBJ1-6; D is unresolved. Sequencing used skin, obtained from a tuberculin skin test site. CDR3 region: CASSIQFVHSSPLHF. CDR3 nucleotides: TGTGCCAGTAGTATACAATTTGTCCATTCTTCACCCCTCCACTTT.